This is a list of T cell receptor beta chains from one sample in a study of blood T cell repertoires in COVID-19. Measured with immunoSEQ multiplex PCR; TCRdb has only the in-frame clones, and not every one. The data hold about 98,000 clones, with about 80% observed a single time. The sequenced material came from peripheral blood. The receptors were gathered from a human donor in a cohort sampled during active COVID-19. Both conserved end residues are part of each CDR3. D genes are given only for firm matches.

CDR3 protein: CASRRGDVAGANVLTF
V gene: TRBV5-4
J gene: TRBJ2-6
D gene: TRBD2

CDR3 protein: CASLRGGSYNEQFF
V gene: TRBV6-5
J gene: TRBJ2-1
D gene: TRBD2

CDR3 protein: CATRTTPYEQYF
V gene: TRBV28
J gene: TRBJ2-7
D gene: -

CDR3 protein: CASSLVFGQGAYEQYF
V gene: TRBV5-5
J gene: TRBJ2-7
D gene: TRBD1

CDR3 protein: CASSLVDRDPEAFF
V gene: TRBV5-6
J gene: TRBJ1-1
D gene: TRBD1

CDR3 protein: CASSDSRSTDTQYF
V gene: TRBV28
J gene: TRBJ2-3
D gene: -

CDR3 protein: CASSPTIQGTLAAFF
V gene: TRBV18
J gene: TRBJ1-1
D gene: TRBD1

CDR3 protein: CATSEAKRGNTDTQYF
V gene: TRBV24-1
J gene: TRBJ2-3
D gene: TRBD2

CDR3 protein: CASSLRETGELFF
V gene: TRBV5-1
J gene: TRBJ2-2
D gene: -

CDR3 protein: CASSPKTQGTNTEAFF
V gene: TRBV18
J gene: TRBJ1-1
D gene: TRBD1

CDR3 protein: CASSSERQGNSPLHF
V gene: TRBV11-1
J gene: TRBJ1-6
D gene: TRBD1

CDR3 protein: CASRSIRQRSNYGYTF
V gene: TRBV6-6
J gene: TRBJ1-2
D gene: -

CDR3 protein: CASSLAAGATYEQYF
V gene: TRBV7-2
J gene: TRBJ2-7
D gene: -

CDR3 protein: CASSLARGMNTEAFF
V gene: TRBV7-2
J gene: TRBJ1-1
D gene: -

CDR3 protein: CASSQTRGRSVTEAFF
V gene: TRBV4-1
J gene: TRBJ1-1
D gene: TRBD1

CDR3 protein: CASSQIRDSFSTDTQYF
V gene: TRBV4-1
J gene: TRBJ2-3
D gene: -

CDR3 protein: CASGRQGTGPAGAFF
V gene: TRBV4-3
J gene: TRBJ1-1
D gene: TRBD1

CDR3 protein: CASSVTGTGNTEAFF
V gene: TRBV18
J gene: TRBJ1-1
D gene: TRBD1

CDR3 protein: CASSVSGRGLGYNEQFF
V gene: TRBV6-1
J gene: TRBJ2-1
D gene: -

CDR3 protein: CASSQMSGGPYEQYF
V gene: TRBV3-1/TRBV3-2
J gene: TRBJ2-7
D gene: -

CDR3 protein: CASSMNGLGVNTEAFF
V gene: TRBV19
J gene: TRBJ1-1
D gene: -

CDR3 protein: CATSGQLVSYNSPLHF
V gene: TRBV15
J gene: TRBJ1-6
D gene: -

CDR3 protein: CASSLGPVGNTIYF
V gene: TRBV28
J gene: TRBJ1-3
D gene: -

CDR3 protein: CASSLLTSIVPDTQYF
V gene: TRBV7-9
J gene: TRBJ2-3
D gene: TRBD2

CDR3 protein: CASTNRGNQPQHF
V gene: TRBV19
J gene: TRBJ1-5
D gene: -

CDR3 protein: CASIILRTGGRNTIYF
V gene: TRBV2
J gene: TRBJ1-3
D gene: TRBD1

CDR3 protein: CASTPGEGGNEKLFF
V gene: TRBV6-5
J gene: TRBJ1-4
D gene: -

CDR3 protein: CASSESGGSDTQYF
V gene: TRBV6-2/TRBV6-3
J gene: TRBJ2-3
D gene: TRBD2

CDR3 protein: CASSIVQGIVNYGYTF
V gene: TRBV19
J gene: TRBJ1-2
D gene: -